This T cell receptor (beta chain) was identified in a study of blood T cell repertoires in COVID-19. Study-level background: Samples of COVID-19 (acute and convalescent) were obtained from the United States, Italy and Spain. Sources were T cells, B-cell-depleted T cells, or PBMCs; the material itself was cDNA or gDNA.

Methods used by the authors: Estimated nucleated cell counts came from reference gene primer amplification. This table comes from immunoSEQ multiplex PCR, and its TCRdb copy is limited to in-frame clones, with some not included. V and J calls and clone size are as listed in that table; D and trimming were resolved from the DNA. The data show about 240,000 clones, around nine tenths seen once. CDR3 length: 11 residues. Trimming took off 3 bases at V and 4 bases at J, with 4 bases between the two ends. CDR1 is ENHRY, CDR2 SYGVKD, per germline. The V gene is TRBV10-3, the J gene TRBJ2-7, with no clear D. The source material was peripheral blood. This TCR derives from a woman aged 40-49 years who had recovered from COVID-19. DNA of the CDR3: TGTGCCATCAGTGACCCGTACGAGCAGTACTTC. It specifies CAISDPYEQYF.